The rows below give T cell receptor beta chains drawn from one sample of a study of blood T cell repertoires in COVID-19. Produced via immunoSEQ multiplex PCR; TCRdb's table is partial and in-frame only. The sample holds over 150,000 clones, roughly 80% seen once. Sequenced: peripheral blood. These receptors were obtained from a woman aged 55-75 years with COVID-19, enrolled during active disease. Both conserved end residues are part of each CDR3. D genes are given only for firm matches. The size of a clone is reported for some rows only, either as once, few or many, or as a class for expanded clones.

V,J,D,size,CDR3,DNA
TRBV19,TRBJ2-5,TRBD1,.,CASWDRGEETQYF,TGTGCCAGTTGGGACAGGGGAGAGGAGACCCAGTACTTC
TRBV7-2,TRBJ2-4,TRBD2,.,CASSPPPGLAGYIQYF,TGTGCCAGCAGCCCACCCCCGGGACTAGCAGGTTACATTCAGTACTTC
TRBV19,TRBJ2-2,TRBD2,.,CASSIARPAGGNTGELFF,TGTGCCAGTAGTATTGCCCGCCCGGCGGGGGGGAATACCGGGGAGCTGTTTTTT
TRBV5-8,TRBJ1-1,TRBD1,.,CARRDRRVENTEAFF,TGTGCCAGGAGGGACAGGCGGGTGGAGAACACTGAAGCTTTCTTT
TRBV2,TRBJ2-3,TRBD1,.,CASTPTGQLADTQYF,TGTGCCAGCACGCCCACGGGACAGTTAGCAGATACGCAGTATTTT
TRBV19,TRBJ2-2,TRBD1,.,CASSMRDRSNTGELFF,TGTGCCAGTAGTATGAGGGACAGATCGAACACCGGGGAGCTGTTTTTT
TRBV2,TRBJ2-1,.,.,CASRFEQAGNEQFF,TGTGCCAGCAGATTCGAGCAAGCAGGCAATGAGCAGTTCTTC
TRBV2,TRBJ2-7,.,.,CASSVRGNSRHFLSEQYF,TGTGCCAGCAGTGTGAGAGGGAACTCCCGCCATTTCCTTTCCGAGCAGTACTTC
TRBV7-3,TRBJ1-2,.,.,CASSDSRGDGYTF,TGTGCCAGCAGCGATTCCCGGGGAGATGGCTACACCTTC
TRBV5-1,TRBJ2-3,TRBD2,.,CASRVAGGGDTQYF,TGCGCCAGCAGGGTCGCGGGGGGCGGCGATACGCAGTATTTT
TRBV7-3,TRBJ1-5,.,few,CASSPSRNQPQHF,TGTGCCAGCAGCCCGAGCCGCAATCAGCCCCAGCATTTT
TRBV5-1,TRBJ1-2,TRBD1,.,CASSSWTGQGSYTF,TGCGCCAGCAGCTCATGGACGGGACAGGGGAGCTACACCTTC
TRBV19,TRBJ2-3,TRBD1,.,CASTLQGNADTQYF,TGTGCCAGTACCTTACAGGGGAATGCAGATACGCAGTATTTT
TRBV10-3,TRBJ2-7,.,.,CAISQTQAAGEQYF,TGTGCCATCAGTCAGACACAGGCCGCAGGGGAGCAGTACTTC
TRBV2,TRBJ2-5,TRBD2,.,CASSLNTRTSGRARETQYF,TGTGCCAGCAGCCTCAATACACGGACTAGCGGGAGGGCCCGAGAGACCCAGTACTTC
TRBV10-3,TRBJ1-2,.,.,CAISAEDYGYTF,TGTGCCATCAGCGCCGAGGACTATGGCTACACCTTC
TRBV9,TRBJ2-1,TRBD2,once,CASSERASGGTYNEQFF,TGTGCCAGCAGCGAGAGAGCTAGCGGGGGAACCTACAATGAGCAGTTCTTC
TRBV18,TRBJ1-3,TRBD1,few,CASSENRGTDTIYF,TGTGCCAGCTCAGAGAACAGGGGAACCGACACCATATATTTT
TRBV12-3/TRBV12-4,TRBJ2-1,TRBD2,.,CASGGGFNEQFF,TGTGCCAGCGGGGGAGGGTTCAATGAGCAGTTCTTC
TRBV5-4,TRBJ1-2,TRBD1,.,CASSYRGLGYTF,TGTGCCAGCAGCTACAGGGGGCTTGGCTACACCTTC
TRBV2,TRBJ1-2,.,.,CASKRGSNYGYTF,TGTGCCAGCAAAAGGGGGAGTAACTATGGCTACACCTTC
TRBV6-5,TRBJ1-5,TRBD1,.,CASRMDRAGQPQHF,TGTGCCAGCAGGATGGACAGGGCAGGCCAGCCCCAGCATTTT
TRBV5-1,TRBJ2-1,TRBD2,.,CASSWTSGGANEQFF,TGCGCCAGCAGCTGGACTAGCGGGGGGGCCAATGAGCAGTTCTTC
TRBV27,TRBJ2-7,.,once,CASSLLSGYEQYF,TGTGCCAGCAGTTTACTTAGCGGCTACGAGCAGTACTTC
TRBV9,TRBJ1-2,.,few,CASSVARQAANYGYTF,TGTGCCAGCAGCGTAGCTCGGCAGGCCGCTAACTATGGCTACACCTTC
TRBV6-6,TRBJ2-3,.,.,CASGGSTDTQYF,TGTGCCAGCGGGGGGAGCACAGATACGCAGTATTTT
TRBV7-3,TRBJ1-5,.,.,CASSLTRQPQHF,TGTGCCAGCAGCTTAACTCGTCAGCCCCAGCATTTT
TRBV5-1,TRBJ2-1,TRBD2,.,CASSWGLAGGYNEQFF,TGCGCCAGCAGCTGGGGGTTAGCGGGAGGGTACAATGAGCAGTTCTTC
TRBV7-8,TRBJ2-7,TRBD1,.,CASSLLGQGNEQYF,TGTGCCAGCAGCTTACTAGGACAGGGGAACGAGCAGTACTTC
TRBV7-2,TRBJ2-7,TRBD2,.,CASSFGGRAYEQYF,TGTGCCAGCAGCTTTGGCGGGAGGGCCTACGAGCAGTACTTC
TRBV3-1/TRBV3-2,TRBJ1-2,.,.,CASSQVRGGAPGDGYTF,TGTGCCAGCAGCCAAGTCCGAGGTGGGGCCCCTGGCGATGGCTACACCTTC
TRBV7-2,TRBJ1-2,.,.,CASSLGAEFYTF,TGTGCCAGCAGCTTGGGGGCGGAGTTCTACACCTTC
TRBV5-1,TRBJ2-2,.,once,CASSLNTDRAGELFF,TGCGCCAGCAGCTTGAATACAGACCGTGCCGGGGAGCTGTTTTTT
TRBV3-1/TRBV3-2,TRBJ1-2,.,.,CASSQGLFGFNYGYTF,TGTGCCAGCAGCCAAGGCTTATTCGGGTTCAACTATGGCTACACCTTC
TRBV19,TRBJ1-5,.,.,CASSVRDTLASNQPQHF,TGTGCCAGTAGTGTACGGGACACCCTTGCAAGCAATCAGCCCCAGCATTTT
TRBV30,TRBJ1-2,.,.,CAWSVAWTTPDGYTF,TGTGCCTGGAGTGTAGCCTGGACAACGCCTGATGGCTACACCTTC
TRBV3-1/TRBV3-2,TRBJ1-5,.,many,CASSQVHQGRPQHF,TGTGCCAGCAGCCAAGTTCACCAGGGGCGGCCCCAGCATTTT
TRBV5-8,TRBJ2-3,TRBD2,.,CASNREGGTDTQYF,TGTGCCAGCAATAGGGAGGGCGGTACAGATACGCAGTATTTT
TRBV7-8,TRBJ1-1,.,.,CASSLAPAGNTEAFF,TGTGCCAGCAGCTTAGCTCCTGCGGGGAACACTGAAGCTTTCTTT
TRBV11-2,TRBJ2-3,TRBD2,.,CASSLWGGTDTQYF,TGTGCCAGCAGCCTTTGGGGAGGGACAGATACGCAGTATTTT
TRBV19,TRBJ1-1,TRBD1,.,CASSTGTENTEAFF,TGTGCCAGTAGTACCGGGACAGAGAACACTGAAGCTTTCTTT
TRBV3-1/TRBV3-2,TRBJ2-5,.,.,CACQAGLQETQYF,TGTGCCTGTCAGGCGGGTCTCCAAGAGACCCAGTACTTC
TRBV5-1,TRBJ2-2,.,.,CASSFGGTGELFF,TGCGCCAGCAGCTTTGGGGGGACCGGGGAGCTGTTTTTT
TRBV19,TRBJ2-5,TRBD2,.,CASSIDRTSAETQYF,TGTGCCAGTAGTATAGATCGGACTAGCGCGGAGACCCAGTACTTC
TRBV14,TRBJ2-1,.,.,CASSRLGASEQFF,TGTGCCAGCAGTCGCCTGGGCGCGAGTGAGCAGTTCTTC
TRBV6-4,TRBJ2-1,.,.,CASSKDSVDEQFF,TGTGCCAGCAGTAAGGACAGTGTGGATGAGCAGTTCTTC
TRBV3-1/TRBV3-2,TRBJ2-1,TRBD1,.,CASSQAGDRGLKEFF,TGTGCCAGCAGCCAAGCGGGGGACAGGGGGCTTAAGGAGTTCTTC
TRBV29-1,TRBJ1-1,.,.,CSVEVQQIRNTEAFF,TGCAGCGTTGAAGTACAGCAGATACGGAACACTGAAGCTTTCTTT
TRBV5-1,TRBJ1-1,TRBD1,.,CASSSGQAGNTEAFF,TGCGCCAGCAGCTCTGGACAGGCTGGGAACACTGAAGCTTTCTTT
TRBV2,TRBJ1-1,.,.,CASREWDTGTTEAFF,TGTGCCAGCAGGGAGTGGGACACCGGAACCACTGAAGCTTTCTTT
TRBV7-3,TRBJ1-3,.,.,CASSLTGGAGNTIYF,TGTGCCAGCAGCTTAACAGGAGGAGCCGGAAACACCATATATTTT
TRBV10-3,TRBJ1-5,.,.,CAISGTDSGQPQHF,TGTGCCATCAGTGGGACGGATAGCGGCCAGCCCCAGCATTTT
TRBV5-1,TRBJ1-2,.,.,CASSLGGANYGYTF,TGCGCCAGCAGCTTGGGAGGCGCTAACTATGGCTACACCTTC
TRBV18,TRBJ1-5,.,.,CASSRGQTSNQPQHF,TGTGCCAGCTCCCGCGGACAGACCTCTAATCAGCCCCAGCATTTT
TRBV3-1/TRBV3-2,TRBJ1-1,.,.,CASSQSTVNTEAFF,TGTGCCAGCAGCCAGTCGACAGTGAACACTGAAGCTTTCTTT